One TCR beta chain is described in this entry. This entry comes from a study of blood T cell repertoires in COVID-19. V lost 0 bases, J lost 2 bases, and 13 bases lay in between. Germline CDR1 LGHNA, CDR2 YSLEER. This CDR3 contains 16 residues. Measured with immunoSEQ multiplex PCR; TCRdb has only the in-frame clones, and not every one. The sample lists tens of thousands of clones, roughly 87% occurring once. The specimen sequenced was peripheral blood. The sequence was obtained from a man aged 45-60 years with active COVID-19. The chain joins TRBV4-3 to TRBJ1-2; D gene unclear. As DNA, the CDR3 is TGCGCCAGCAGCCAAGATGGTCGCGAGGCCAACTATGGCTACACCTTC. As protein: CASSQDGREANYGYTF.